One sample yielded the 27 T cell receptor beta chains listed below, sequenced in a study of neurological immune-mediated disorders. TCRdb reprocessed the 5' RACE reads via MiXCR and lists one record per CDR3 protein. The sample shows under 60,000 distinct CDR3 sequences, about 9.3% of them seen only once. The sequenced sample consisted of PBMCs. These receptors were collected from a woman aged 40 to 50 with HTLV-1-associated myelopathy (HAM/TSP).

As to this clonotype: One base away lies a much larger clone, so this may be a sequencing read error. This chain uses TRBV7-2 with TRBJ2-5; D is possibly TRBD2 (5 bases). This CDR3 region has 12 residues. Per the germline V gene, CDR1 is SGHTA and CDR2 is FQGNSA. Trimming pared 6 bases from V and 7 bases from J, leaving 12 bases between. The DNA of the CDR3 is TGTGCCAGCAGACTAGACCGGGGGACCCAGTACTTC. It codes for CASRLDRGTQYF.

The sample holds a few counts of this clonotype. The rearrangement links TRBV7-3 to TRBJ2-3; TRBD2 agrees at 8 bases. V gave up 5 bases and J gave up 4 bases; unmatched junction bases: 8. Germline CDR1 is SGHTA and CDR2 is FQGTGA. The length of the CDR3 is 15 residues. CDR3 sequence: CASSPSLADSDTQYF. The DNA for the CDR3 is TGTGCCAGCAGCCCCTCACTAGCGGACTCAGATACGCAGTATTTT.

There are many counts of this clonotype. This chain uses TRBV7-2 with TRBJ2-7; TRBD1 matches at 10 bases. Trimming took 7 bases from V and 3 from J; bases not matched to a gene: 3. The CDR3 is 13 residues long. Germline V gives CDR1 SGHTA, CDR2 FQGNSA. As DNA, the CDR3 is TGTGCCAGCATGAGGGACAGGGGCTACGAGCAGTACTTC. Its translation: CASMRDRGYEQYF.

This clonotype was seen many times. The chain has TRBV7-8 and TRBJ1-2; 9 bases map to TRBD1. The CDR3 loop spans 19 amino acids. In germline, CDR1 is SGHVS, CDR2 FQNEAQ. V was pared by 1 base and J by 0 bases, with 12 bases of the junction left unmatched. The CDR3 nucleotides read TGTGCCAGCAGCTTAGGTCACAGGGGGCGCGTGCTGCCTAACTATGGCTACACCTTC. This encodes CASSLGHRGRVLPNYGYTF.

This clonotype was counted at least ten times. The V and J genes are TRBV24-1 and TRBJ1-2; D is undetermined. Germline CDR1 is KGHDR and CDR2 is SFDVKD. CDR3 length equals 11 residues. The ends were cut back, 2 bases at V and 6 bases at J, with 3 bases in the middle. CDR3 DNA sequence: TGTGCCACCAGTGATTACAATGGCTACACCTTC. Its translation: CATSDYNGYTF.

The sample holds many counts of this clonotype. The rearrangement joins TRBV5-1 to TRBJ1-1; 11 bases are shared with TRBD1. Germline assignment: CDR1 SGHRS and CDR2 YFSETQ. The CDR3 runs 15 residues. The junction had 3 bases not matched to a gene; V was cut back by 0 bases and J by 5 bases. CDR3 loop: CASSLAGTGGTEAFF. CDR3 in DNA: TGCGCCAGCAGCTTGGCCGGGACAGGGGGAACTGAAGCTTTCTTT. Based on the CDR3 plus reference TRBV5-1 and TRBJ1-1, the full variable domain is KAGVTQTPRYLIKTRGQQVTLSCSPISGHRSVSWYQQTPGQGLQFLFEYFSETQRNKGNFPGRFSGRQFSNSRSEMNVSTLELGDSALYLCASSLAGTGGTEAFFGQGTRLTVV.

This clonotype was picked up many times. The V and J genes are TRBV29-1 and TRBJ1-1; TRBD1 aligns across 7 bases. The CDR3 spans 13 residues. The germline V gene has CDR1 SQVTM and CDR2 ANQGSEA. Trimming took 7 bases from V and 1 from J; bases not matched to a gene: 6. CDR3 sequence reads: CSAMTGTNTEAFF. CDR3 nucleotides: TGCAGCGCAATGACAGGGACGAACACTGAAGCTTTCTTT.

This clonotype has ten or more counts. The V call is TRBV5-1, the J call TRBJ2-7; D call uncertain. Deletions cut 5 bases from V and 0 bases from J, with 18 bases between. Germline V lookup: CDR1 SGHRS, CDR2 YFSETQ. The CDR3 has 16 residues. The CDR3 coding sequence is TGCGCCAGCAGGGATATCAAAGGTGGAAGCTCCTACGAGCAGTACTTC. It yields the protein CASRDIKGGSSYEQYF.

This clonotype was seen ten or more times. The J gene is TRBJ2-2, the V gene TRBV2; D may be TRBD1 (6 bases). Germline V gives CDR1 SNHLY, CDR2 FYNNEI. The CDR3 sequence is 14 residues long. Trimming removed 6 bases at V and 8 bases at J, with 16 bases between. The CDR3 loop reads CASRTGQLGGELFF. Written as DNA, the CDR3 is TGTGCCAGCAGGACAGGACAGCTAGGGGGGGAGCTGTTTTTT.

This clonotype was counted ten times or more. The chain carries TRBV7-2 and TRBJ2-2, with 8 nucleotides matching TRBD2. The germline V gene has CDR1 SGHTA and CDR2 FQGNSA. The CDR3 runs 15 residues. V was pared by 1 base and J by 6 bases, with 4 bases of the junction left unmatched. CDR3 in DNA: TGTGCCAGCAGCTTAGAGTTCGGGGGGGCCGGGGAGCTGTTTTTT. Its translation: CASSLEFGGAGELFF.

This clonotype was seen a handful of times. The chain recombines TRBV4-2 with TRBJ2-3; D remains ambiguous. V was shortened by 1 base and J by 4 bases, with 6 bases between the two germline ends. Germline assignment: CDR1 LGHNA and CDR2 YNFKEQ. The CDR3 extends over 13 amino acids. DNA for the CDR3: TGTGCCAGCAGCCAAGCCCTCCCAGATACGCAGTATTTT. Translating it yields CASSQALPDTQYF.

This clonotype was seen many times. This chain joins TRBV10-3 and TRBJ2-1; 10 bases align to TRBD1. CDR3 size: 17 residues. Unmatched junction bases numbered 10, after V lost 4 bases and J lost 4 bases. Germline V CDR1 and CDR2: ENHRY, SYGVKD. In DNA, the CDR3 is TGTGCCATCAGTGCTAACCAGGGGGGACAGGGGTACAATGAGCAGTTCTTC. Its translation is CAISANQGGQGYNEQFF.

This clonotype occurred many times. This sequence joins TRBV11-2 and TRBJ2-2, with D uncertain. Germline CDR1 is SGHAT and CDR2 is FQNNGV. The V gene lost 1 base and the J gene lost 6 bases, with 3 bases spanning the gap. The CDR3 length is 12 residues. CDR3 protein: CASSLGSGELFF. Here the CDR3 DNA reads TGTGCCAGCAGCTTAGGTTCCGGGGAGCTGTTTTTT.

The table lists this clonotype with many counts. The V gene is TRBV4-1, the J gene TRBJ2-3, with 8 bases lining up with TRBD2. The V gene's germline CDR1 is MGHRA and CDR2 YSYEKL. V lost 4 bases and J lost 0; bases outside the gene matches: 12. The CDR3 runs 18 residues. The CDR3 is CASSRGLAGLVSTDTQYF. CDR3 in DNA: TGCGCCAGCAGCCGAGGGCTAGCGGGTCTCGTAAGCACAGATACGCAGTATTTT.

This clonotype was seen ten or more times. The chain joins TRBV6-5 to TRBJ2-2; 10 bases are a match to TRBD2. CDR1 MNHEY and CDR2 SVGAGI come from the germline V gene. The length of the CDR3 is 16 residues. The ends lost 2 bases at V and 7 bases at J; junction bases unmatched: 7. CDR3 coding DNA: TGTGCCAGCAGTTACGATCTAGCGGGAGCGGGCGGGGAGCTGTTTTTT. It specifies CASSYDLAGAGGELFF.

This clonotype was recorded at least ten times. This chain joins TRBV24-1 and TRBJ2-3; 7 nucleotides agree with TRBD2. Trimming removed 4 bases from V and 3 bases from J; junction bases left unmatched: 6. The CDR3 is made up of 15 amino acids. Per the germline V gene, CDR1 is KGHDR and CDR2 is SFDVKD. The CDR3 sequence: CATSEYGGGTDTQYF. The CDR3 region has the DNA TGTGCCACCAGTGAATACGGGGGAGGGACAGATACGCAGTATTTT.

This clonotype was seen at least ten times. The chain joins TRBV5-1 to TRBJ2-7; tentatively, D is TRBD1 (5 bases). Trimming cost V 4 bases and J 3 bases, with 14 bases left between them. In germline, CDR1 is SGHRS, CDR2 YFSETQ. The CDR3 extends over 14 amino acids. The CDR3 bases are TGCGCCAGCAGCCCCGGGCCAGGGTACTACGAGCAGTACTTC. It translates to CASSPGPGYYEQYF.

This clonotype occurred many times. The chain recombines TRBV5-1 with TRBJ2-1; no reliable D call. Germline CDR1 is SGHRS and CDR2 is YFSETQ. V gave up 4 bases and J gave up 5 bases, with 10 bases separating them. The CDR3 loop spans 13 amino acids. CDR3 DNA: TGCGCCAGCAGCACGAATCCGGACAATGAGCAGTTCTTC. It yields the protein CASSTNPDNEQFF.

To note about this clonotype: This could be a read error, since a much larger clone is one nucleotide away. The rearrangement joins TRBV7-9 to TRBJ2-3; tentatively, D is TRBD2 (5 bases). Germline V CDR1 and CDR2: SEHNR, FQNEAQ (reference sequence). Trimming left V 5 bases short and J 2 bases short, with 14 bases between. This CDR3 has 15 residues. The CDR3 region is CASSKWRTLTDTQYF. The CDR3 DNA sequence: TGTGCCAGCAGCAAATGGAGGACTCTCACAGATACGCAGTATTTT.

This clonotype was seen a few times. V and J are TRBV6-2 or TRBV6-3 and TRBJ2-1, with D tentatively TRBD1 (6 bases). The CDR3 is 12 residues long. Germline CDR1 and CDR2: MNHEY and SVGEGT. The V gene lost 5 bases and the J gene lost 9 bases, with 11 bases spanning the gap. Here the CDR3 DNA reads TGTGCCAGCAGTGACCTGGGGGCTGAGCAGTTCTTC. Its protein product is CASSDLGAEQFF.

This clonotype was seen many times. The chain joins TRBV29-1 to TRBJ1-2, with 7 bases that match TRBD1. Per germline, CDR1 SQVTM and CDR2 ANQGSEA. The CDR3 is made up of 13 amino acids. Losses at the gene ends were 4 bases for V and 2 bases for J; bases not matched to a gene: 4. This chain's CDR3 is CSVVTGENYGYTF. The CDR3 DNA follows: TGCAGCGTTGTTACAGGGGAAAACTATGGCTACACCTTC.

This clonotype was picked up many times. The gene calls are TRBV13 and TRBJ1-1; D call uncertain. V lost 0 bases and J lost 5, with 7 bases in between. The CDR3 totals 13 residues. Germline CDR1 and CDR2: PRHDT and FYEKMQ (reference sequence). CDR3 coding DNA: TGTGCCAGCAGCTTAGGCCCCGGGACTGAAGCTTTCTTT. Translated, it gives CASSLGPGTEAFF.

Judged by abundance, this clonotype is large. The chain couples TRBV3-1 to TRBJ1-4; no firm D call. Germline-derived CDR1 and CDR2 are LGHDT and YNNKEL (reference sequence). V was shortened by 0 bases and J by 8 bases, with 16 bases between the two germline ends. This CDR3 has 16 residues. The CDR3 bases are TGTGCCAGCAGCCAAGATCCCAGGCGCACATGGGAAAAACTGTTTTTT. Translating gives CASSQDPRRTWEKLFF.

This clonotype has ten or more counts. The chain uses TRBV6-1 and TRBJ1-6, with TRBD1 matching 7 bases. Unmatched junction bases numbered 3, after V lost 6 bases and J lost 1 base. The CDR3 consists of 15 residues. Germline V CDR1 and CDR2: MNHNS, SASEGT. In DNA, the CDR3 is TGTGCCAGCAGCAAGGACAGGTCCTATAATTCACCCCTCCACTTT. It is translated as CASSKDRSYNSPLHF.

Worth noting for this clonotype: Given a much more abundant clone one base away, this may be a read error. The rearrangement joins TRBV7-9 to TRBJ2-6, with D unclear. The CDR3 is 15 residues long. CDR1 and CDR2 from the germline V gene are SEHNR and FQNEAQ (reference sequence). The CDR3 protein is CASSFPASGDNVLTF. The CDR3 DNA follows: TGTGCCAGCAGCTTTCCGGCCTCTGGGGACAACGTCCTGACTTTC.

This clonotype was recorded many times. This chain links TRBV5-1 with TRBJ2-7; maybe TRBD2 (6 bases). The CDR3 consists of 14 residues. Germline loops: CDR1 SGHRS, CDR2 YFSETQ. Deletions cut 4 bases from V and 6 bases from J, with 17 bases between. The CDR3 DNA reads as TGCGCCAGCAGCCACCGGGACTTCCTCTTCGAGCAGTACTTC. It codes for CASSHRDFLFEQYF.

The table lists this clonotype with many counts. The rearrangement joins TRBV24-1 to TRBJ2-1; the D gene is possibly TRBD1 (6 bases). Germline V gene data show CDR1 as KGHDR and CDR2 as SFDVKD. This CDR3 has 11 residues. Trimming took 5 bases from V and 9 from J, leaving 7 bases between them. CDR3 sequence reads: CATSGGGEQFF. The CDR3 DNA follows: TGTGCCACCAGTGGAGGGGGTGAGCAGTTCTTC.